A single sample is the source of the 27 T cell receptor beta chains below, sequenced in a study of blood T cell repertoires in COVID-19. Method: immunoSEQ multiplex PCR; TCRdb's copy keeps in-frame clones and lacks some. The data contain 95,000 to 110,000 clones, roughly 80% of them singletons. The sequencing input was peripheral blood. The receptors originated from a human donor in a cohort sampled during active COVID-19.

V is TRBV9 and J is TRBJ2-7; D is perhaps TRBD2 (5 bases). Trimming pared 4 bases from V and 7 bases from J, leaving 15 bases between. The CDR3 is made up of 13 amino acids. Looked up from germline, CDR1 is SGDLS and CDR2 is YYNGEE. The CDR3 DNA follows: TGTGCCAGCAGCACCTCGGGGTCTGGGGAGCAGTACTTC. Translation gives CASSTSGSGEQYF.

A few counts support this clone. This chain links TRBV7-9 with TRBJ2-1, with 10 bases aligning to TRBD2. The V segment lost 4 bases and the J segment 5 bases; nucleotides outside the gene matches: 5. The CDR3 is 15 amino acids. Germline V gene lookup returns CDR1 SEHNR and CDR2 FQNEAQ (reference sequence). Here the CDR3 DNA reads TGTGCCAGCAGCTCAAGCGGGGGGGCCGACAATGAGCAGTTCTTC. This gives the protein CASSSSGGADNEQFF.

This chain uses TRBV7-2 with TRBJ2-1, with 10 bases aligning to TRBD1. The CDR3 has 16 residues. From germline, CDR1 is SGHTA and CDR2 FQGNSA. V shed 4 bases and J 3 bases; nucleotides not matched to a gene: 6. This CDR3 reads CASSSGRDRGYNEQFF. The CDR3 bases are TGTGCCAGCAGCTCCGGCCGGGACAGGGGCTACAATGAGCAGTTCTTC.

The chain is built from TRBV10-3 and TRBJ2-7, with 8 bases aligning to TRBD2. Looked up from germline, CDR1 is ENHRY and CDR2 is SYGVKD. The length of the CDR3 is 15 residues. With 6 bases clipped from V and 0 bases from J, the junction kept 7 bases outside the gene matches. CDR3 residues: CAISLAGASSYEQYF. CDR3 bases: TGTGCCATCAGCCTAGCGGGCGCCAGCTCCTACGAGCAGTACTTC.

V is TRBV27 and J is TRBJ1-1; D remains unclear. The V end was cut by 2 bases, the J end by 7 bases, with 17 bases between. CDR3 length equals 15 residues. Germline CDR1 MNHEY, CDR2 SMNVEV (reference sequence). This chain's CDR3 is CASSLGYPATGEAFF. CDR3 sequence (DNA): TGTGCCAGCAGTTTAGGGTACCCAGCCACGGGTGAAGCTTTCTTT.

CDR3 residues: CASSPTGDPGNTIYF. CDR3 in DNA: TGTGCCAGCAGTCCCACAGGGGACCCTGGAAACACCATATATTTT. The J gene is TRBJ1-3, the V gene TRBV6-6; TRBD1 matches at 7 bases. Trimming cost V 5 bases and J 2 bases; bases outside gene matches: 6. Germline loops: CDR1 MNHNY, CDR2 SVGAGI (reference sequence). This CDR3 has 15 amino acids.

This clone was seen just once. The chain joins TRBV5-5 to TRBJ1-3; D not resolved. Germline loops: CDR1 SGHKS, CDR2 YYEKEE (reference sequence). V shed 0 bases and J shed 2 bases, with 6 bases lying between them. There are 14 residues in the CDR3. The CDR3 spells CASSLDSTGNTIYF. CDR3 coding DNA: TGTGCCAGCAGCTTGGACAGTACTGGAAACACCATATATTTT.

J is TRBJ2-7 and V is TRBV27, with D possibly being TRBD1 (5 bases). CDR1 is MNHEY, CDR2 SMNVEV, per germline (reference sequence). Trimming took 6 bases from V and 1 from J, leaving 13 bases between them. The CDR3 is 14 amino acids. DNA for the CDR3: TGTGCCAGCAGGATGACAGCCATGTCCTACGAGCAGTACTTC. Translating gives CASRMTAMSYEQYF.

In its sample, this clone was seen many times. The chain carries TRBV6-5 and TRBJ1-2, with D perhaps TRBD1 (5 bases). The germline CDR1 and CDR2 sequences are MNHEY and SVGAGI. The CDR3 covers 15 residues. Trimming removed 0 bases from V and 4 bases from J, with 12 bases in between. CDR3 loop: CASSYSTDSTYGYTF. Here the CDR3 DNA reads TGTGCCAGCAGTTACTCGACTGACAGTACCTATGGCTACACCTTC.

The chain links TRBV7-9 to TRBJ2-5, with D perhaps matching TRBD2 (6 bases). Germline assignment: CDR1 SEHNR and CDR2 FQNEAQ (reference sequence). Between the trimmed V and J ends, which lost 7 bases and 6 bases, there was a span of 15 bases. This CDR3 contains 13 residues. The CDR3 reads CASNESGVKTQYF. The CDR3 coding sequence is TGTGCCAGCAATGAGTCGGGGGTTAAGACCCAGTACTTC.

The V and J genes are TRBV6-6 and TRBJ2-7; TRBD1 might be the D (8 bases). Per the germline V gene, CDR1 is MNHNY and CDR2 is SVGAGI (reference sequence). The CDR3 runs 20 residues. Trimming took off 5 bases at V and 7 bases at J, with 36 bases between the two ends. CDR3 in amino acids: CASSPLVGGQTGQAPGEQYF. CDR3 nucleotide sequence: TGTGCCAGCAGTCCCTTAGTGGGGGGGCAAACGGGACAGGCTCCTGGGGAGCAGTACTTC.

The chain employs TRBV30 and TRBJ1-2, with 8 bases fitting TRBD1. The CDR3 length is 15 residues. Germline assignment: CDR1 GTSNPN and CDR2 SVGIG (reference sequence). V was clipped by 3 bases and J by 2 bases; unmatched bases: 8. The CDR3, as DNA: TGTGCCTGGAGCGCGGGACAGGTCGTAAACTATGGCTACACCTTC. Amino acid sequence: CAWSAGQVVNYGYTF.

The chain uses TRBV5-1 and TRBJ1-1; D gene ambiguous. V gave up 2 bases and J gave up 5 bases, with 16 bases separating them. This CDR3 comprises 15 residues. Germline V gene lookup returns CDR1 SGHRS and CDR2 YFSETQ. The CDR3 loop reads CASSFLPGSGTEAFF. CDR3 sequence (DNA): TGCGCCAGCAGCTTTCTGCCCGGGAGTGGGACTGAAGCTTTCTTT. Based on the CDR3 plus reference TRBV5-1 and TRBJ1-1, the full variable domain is KAGVTQTPRYLIKTRGQQVTLSCSPISGHRSVSWYQQTPGQGLQFLFEYFSETQRNKGNFPGRFSGRQFSNSRSEMNVSTLELGDSALYLCASSFLPGSGTEAFFGQGTRLTVV.

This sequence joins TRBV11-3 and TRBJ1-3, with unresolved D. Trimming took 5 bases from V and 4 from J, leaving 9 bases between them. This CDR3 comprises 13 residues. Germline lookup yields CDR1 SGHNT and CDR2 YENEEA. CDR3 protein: CASSGGSGNTIYF. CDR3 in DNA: TGTGCCAGCAGCGGAGGGAGCGGAAACACCATATATTTT.

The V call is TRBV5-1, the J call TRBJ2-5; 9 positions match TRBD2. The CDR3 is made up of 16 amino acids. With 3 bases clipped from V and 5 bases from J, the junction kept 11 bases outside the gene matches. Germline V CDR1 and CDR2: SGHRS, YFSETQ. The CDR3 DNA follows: TGCGCCAGCAGCTCGATGGGCGGGGGGGCCCAGGAGACCCAGTACTTC. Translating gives CASSSMGGGAQETQYF.

The CDR3 nucleotides read TGTGCCAGCAGGCGGACTGCTACCTCCTACGAGCAGTACTTC. Protein: CASRRTATSYEQYF. This chain connects TRBV27 to TRBJ2-7; weak D call: TRBD2 (5 bases). With 6 bases removed from V and 0 bases from J, the gap between germline ends came to 12 bases. Germline assignment: CDR1 MNHEY and CDR2 SMNVEV (reference sequence). The CDR3 extends over 14 amino acids.

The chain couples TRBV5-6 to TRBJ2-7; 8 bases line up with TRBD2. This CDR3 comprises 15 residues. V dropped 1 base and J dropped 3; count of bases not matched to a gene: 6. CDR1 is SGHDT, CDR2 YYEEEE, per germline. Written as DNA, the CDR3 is TGTGCCAGCAGCTTGTTAGCGGGGTTTGACTACGAGCAGTACTTC. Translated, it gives CASSLLAGFDYEQYF.

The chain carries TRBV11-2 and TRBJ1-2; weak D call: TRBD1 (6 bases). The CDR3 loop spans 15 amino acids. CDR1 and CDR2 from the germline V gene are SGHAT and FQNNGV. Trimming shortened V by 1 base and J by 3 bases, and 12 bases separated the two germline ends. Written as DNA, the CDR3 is TGTGCCAGCAGCTTAGGGAATACAGGGCACTATGGCTACACCTTC. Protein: CASSLGNTGHYGYTF.

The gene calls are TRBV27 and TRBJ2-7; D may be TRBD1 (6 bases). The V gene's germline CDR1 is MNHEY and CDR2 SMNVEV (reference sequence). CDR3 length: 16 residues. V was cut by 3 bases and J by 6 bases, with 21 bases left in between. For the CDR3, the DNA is TGTGCCAGCAGTTTTTTCGGGGTACAGGGTGGTACCGAGCAGTACTTC. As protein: CASSFFGVQGGTEQYF.

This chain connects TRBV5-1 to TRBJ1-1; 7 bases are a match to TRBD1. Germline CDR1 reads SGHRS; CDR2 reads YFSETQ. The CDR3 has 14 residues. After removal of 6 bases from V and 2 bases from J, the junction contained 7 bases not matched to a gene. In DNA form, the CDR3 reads TGCGCCAGCACACCCGGGACAGTAAACACTGAAGCTTTCTTT. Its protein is CASTPGTVNTEAFF.

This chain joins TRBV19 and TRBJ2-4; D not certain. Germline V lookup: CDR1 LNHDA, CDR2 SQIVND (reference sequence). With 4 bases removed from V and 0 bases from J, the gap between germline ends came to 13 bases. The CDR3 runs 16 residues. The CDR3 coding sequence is TGTGCCAGTAGTACTACCTACGACATAGCCAAAAACATTCAGTACTTC. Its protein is CASSTTYDIAKNIQYF.

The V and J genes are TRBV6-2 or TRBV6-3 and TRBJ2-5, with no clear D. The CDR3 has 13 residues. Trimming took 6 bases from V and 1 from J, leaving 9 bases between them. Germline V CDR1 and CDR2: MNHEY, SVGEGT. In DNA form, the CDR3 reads TGTGCCAGCAGCAAGGCAGGCCAAGAGACCCAGTACTTC. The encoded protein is CASSKAGQETQYF.

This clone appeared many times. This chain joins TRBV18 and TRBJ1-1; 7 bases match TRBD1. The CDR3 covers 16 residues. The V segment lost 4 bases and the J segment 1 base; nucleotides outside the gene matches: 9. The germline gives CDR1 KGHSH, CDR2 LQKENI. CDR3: CASSQRQQGTNTEAFF. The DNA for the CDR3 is TGTGCCAGCTCACAACGCCAACAGGGGACGAACACTGAAGCTTTCTTT. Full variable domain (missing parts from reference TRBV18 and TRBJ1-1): NAGVMQNPRHLVRRRGQEARLRCSPMKGHSHVYWYRQLPEEGLKFMVYLQKENIIDESGMPKERFSAEFPKEGPSILRIQQVVRGDSAAYFCASSQRQQGTNTEAFFGQGTRLTVV.

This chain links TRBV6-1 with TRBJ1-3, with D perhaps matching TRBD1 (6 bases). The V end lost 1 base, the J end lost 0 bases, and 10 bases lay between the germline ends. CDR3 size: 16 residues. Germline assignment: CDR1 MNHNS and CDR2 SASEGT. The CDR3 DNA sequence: TGTGCCAGCAGTGAAGGGGGGCTCAACTCTGGAAACACCATATATTTT. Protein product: CASSEGGLNSGNTIYF.

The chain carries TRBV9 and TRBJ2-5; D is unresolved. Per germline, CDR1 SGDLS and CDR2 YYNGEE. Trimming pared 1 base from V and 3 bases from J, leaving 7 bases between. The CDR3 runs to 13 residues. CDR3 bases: TGTGCCAGCAGCGTAAGCACCAAAGAGACCCAGTACTTC. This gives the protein CASSVSTKETQYF.

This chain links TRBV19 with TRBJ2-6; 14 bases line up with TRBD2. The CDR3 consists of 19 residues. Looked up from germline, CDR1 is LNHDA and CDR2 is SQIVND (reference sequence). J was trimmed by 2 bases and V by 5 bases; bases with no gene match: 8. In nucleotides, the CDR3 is TGTGCCAGTAGTTCAGGACTAGCGGGGGGTAGGGCTGGGGCCAACGTCCTGACTTTC. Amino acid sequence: CASSSGLAGGRAGANVLTF.

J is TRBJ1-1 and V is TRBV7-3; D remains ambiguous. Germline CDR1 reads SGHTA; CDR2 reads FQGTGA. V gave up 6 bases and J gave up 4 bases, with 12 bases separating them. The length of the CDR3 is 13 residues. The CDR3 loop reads CASRLAVLTEAFF. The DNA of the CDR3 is TGTGCCAGCAGATTGGCTGTTCTCACTGAAGCTTTCTTT.